This note documents a single T cell receptor (beta chain) sequence. This specimen includes other DNA sequences encoding the same CDR3. Per germline, CDR1 SGHRS and CDR2 YFSETQ. Trimming removed 4 bases at V and 1 base at J, with 14 bases between. The CDR3 loop spans 15 amino acids. The data are from a study of blood T cell repertoires in COVID-19. Study as a whole: Samples representing acute and convalescent COVID-19 were sourced from the United States, Italy and Spain. Sources were T cells, B-cell-depleted T cells, or PBMCs; the material itself was cDNA or gDNA.

Per the authors' pipeline: It was from reference gene primer amplification that nucleated cell counts were estimated. TCRdb keeps only in-frame clones here, not all; method: immunoSEQ multiplex PCR. V and J calls plus clone size are reproduced from that table; the DNA served to infer D and trimming. The sample contains approximately 100,000 clones, about 85% of which appear only once. The chain couples TRBV5-1 to TRBJ1-1, with D uncertain. Sequenced: peripheral blood. This sequence was found in a human donor in a cohort sampled during active COVID-19. CDR3 sequence reads: CASSPREGGNTEAFF. For the CDR3, the DNA is TGCGCCAGCAGCCCTAGAGAGGGTGGGAACACTGAAGCTTTCTTT.